This T cell receptor beta chain came from a study of control samples from healthy donors and cancer patients. The CDR3 runs to 13 residues. From germline, CDR1 is SGHAT and CDR2 FQNNGV. With 3 bases removed from V and 3 bases from J, the gap between germline ends came to 8 bases. TCRdb keeps only in-frame clones here, not all; method: immunoSEQ multiplex PCR. The table has roughly 150,000 clones, 80% to 95% seen once. This rearrangement joins TRBV11-2 to TRBJ2-5, with D unclear. This receptor was taken from a man younger than 35 in good health. The specimen sequenced was blood. CDR3 DNA sequence: TGTGCCAGCAGCTTCGGAAAAAAAGAGACCCAGTACTTC. It translates to CASSFGKKETQYF.